This section outlines one TCR beta chain sequence together with its context. This sample was taken from a study of blood T cell repertoires in COVID-19. For the study at large: Italy, Spain and the United States were the sources of the convalescent and acute COVID-19 samples.

V was clipped by 5 bases and J by 2 bases; unmatched bases: 6. The CDR3 runs 14 residues. Germline loops: CDR1 LNHNV, CDR2 YYDKDF (reference sequence). The assay was immunoSEQ multiplex PCR, and TCRdb's table has in-frame clones only and misses some. The data contain 120,000 or so clones, roughly 85% of them singletons. The rearrangement links TRBV15 to TRBJ2-7, with 7 positions matching TRBD2. Sequenced material: peripheral blood. The source is a human donor in a cohort sampled during active COVID-19. The CDR3 region has the DNA TGTGCCACCAGCTCTGAGGGGACTACCTACGAGCAGTACTTC. Translation: CATSSEGTTYEQYF.